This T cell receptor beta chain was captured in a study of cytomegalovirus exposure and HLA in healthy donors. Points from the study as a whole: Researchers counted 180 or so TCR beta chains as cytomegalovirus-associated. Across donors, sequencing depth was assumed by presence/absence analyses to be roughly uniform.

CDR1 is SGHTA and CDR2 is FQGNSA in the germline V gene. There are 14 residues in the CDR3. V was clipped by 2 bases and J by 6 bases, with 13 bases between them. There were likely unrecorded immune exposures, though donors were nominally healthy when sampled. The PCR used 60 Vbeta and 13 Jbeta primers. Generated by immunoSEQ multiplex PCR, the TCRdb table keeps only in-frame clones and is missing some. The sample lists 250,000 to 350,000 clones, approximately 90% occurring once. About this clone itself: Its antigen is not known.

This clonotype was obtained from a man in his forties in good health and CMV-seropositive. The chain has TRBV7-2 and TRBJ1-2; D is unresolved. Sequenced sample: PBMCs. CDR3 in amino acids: CASSLSFGGDGYTF. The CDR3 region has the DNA TGTGCCAGCAGCTTAAGTTTCGGAGGTGATGGCTACACCTTC.